This TCR beta chain derives from a study of glioma-infiltrating T cells. Broader study findings: Above-expected tissue-blood divergence occurred in all gliomas, most in low-grade ones. CDR3 overlap between tissue and blood was very small.

The CDR3 is made up of 13 amino acids. V was trimmed by 1 base and J by 7 bases, leaving 8 bases between them. CDR1 and CDR2 (germline): SGHDN, FVKESK. This clonotype has at least ten counts. Its antigen remains unknown. Amplification of TCR alpha and beta CDR3 regions from RNA used iRepertoire nested multiplex PCR. Input was 100-400 ng of tissue mRNA or PBMC total RNA. TCRdb passed the multiplex PCR reads through MiXCR, listing each CDR3 protein once. The sample holds approximately 120,000 distinct CDR3 sequences, less than 30% seen once. The chain has TRBV14 and TRBJ1-5; D remains unclear. The sequenced sample consisted of glioma tissue, nonneoplastic brain tissue, or PBMCs (not recorded which). This TCR came from a human donor with low-grade glioma or glioblastoma, undergoing nonglioma brain surgery, or in good health (not recorded which). CDR3 in amino acids: CASSQGPRQPQHF. In DNA, the CDR3 is TGTGCCAGCAGCCAAGGCCCCCGGCAGCCCCAGCATTTT.